These 3 T cell receptor beta chains were all obtained from the same sample, sequenced in a study of identical twins. TCRdb re-derived calls from the 5' RACE reads in MiXCR, one entry per CDR3 protein. The sample holds 500,000 or so distinct CDR3 sequences, 13% to 15% seen once. These data also formed part of another study, on yellow fever vaccine responses in identical twins.

Sequenced: CD4+ T cells sorted from blood. These receptors were collected from a woman under 30 in good health.

In this sample, this clonotype turned up a few times. V usage is TRBV11-2 and J usage is TRBJ2-1, with TRBD1 matching over 10 bases. V dropped 4 bases and J dropped 6; count of bases not matched to a gene: 21. Germline-derived CDR1 and CDR2 are SGHAT and FQNNGV. The CDR3 has 20 amino acids. CDR3 in DNA: TGTGCCAGCAGCTCGTGGGTTGGGGGACAGGGGATCCAGCGGGTCAATGAGCAGTTCTTC. Translated, it gives CASSSWVGGQGIQRVNEQFF.

This clonotype turned up a few times. The rearrangement joins TRBV7-2 to TRBJ2-3, with 7 bases identical to TRBD2. Germline V CDR1 and CDR2: SGHTA, FQGNSA. V trimming: 8 bases; J trimming: 7 bases; junction bases outside the gene matches: 15. This CDR3 has 15 residues. The CDR3 protein is CASRQNPGGPNTQYF. The CDR3 DNA reads TGTGCCAGCCGCCAAAACCCGGGGGGACCGAATACGCAGTATTTT.

This clonotype occurred many times. The genes are TRBV7-2 and TRBJ1-1; 9 bases agree with TRBD1. V shed 3 bases, J shed 14 bases, and the junction held 7 bases outside the gene matches. Germline-derived CDR1 and CDR2 are SGHTA and FQGNSA. The CDR3 has 12 residues. The DNA of the CDR3 is TGTGCCAGCAGCTTTACAGGGGGCGCGATCTTCTTT. Amino acids: CASSFTGGAIFF.